These 20 T cell receptor beta chains came from one sample sequenced in a study of blood T cells in healthy people across ages (dated by TCRdb to the mid-2010s). Library construction relied on 5' RACE. Sequencing used an Illumina HiSeq 2500. A second PCR of roughly 7 to 11 cycles was performed with a sample-barcoded 5' primer and a J-beta primer mix. TCRdb reprocessing: public reads trimmed at Q25 with fastp, clones called with MiXCR, in-frame beta chains kept. Identical CDR3 protein sequences are pooled into one entry, listed with their most common genes and DNA. In this sample the table shows roughly 640,000 distinct CDR3 sequences, less than 35% of which occur a single time. Together, the top ten hold 15% to 19% of the sample. The sample was blood. All receptors come from a woman older than 75 in good health.

At least ten counts were recorded for this clonotype. The chain links TRBV7-3 to TRBJ2-3; possible D gene TRBD2, 6 bases. The CDR3 totals 13 residues. The germline V gene encodes CDR1 SGHTA and CDR2 FQGTGA. Trimming removed 4 bases at V and 5 bases at J, with 10 bases between. The CDR3 spells CASSSRLEDTQYF. CDR3 DNA: TGTGCCAGCAGCTCGAGACTAGAAGATACGCAGTATTTT.

This clonotype was recorded many times. The chain joins TRBV2 to TRBJ1-5; no clear D gene. Germline-derived CDR1 and CDR2 are SNHLY and FYNNEI. CDR3 length: 15 amino acids. V was trimmed by 6 bases and J by 0 bases, leaving 12 bases between them. The CDR3 DNA reads as TGTGCCAGCAGAGACGGGCGGGTTAGCAATCAGCCCCAGCATTTT. This codes for CASRDGRVSNQPQHF.

This clonotype was found a few times. CDR3 DNA sequence: TGTGCCAGCAGCCGAGGACTGATGAGCTCCTACAATGAGCAGTACTTC. This translates into CASSRGLMSSYNEQYF. The gene calls are TRBV6-5 and TRBJ2-7, with a possible D match to TRBD2 (5 bases). Germline CDR1 is MNHEY and CDR2 is SVGAGI. Trimming took off 6 bases at V and 7 bases at J, with 25 bases between the two ends. The CDR3 length is 16 residues.

Written as DNA, the CDR3 is TGTGCCAGTAGTATTCGGGGAACTAAAAAATACGAGCAGTTCTTC. It specifies CASSIRGTKKYEQFF. This chain joins TRBV19 and TRBJ2-1, with D possibly being TRBD2 (5 bases). V was pared by 3 bases and J by 10 bases, with 19 bases between. The CDR3 totals 15 residues. CDR1 is LNHDA, CDR2 SQIVND, per germline (reference sequence).

This clonotype was recorded a few times. A read error is possible here, since a much larger clone lies one base away. This CDR3 is CASSVYGGMGEQYF. The CDR3 DNA sequence: TGTGCCAGCAGTGTATACGGGGGAATGGGCGAGCAGTACTTC. The chain joins TRBV12-3 or TRBV12-4 to TRBJ2-4, with D possibly matching TRBD2 (6 bases). The closer fit of TRBJ2-7 to the DNA end suggests the J call may be wrong. The CDR3 runs 14 residues.

Concerning this clonotype: This may be a read error: a much more frequent sequence differs by one nucleotide. This chain uses TRBV7-9 with TRBJ2-7, with D maybe TRBD2 (6 bases). From germline, CDR1 is SEHNR and CDR2 FQNEAQ (reference sequence). The ends were cut back, 4 bases at V and 7 bases at J, with 14 bases in the middle. The CDR3 is 13 residues long. The CDR3 DNA reads TGTGCCAGCAGCTCAGAAGGGAGGAGGGAGCAGTACTTC. This encodes CASSSEGRREQYF.

This clonotype was seen once. This may arise from a read error, as a much more abundant clone is one base away. Here the CDR3 omits its conserved ending phenylalanine or tryptophan, so a read error is the likely source. The gene calls are TRBV20-1 and TRBJ2-5, with a possible D match to TRBD1 (5 bases). Germline CDR1 DFQATT, CDR2 SNEGSKA (reference sequence). V was trimmed by 4 bases and J by 6 bases, leaving 18 bases between them. The CDR3 sequence is 14 residues long. The CDR3 protein is CSANPSGMEKTQYL. The CDR3 nucleotides read TGCAGTGCTAACCCGTCAGGGATGGAAAAGACCCAGTACTTA.

The chain couples TRBV24-1 to TRBJ2-1; the D gene is possibly TRBD1 (5 bases). Gene TRBJ2-7 matches the end of the DNA better, so the J call may be wrong. This CDR3 has 15 residues. The germline V gene has CDR1 KGHDR and CDR2 SFDVKD. The CDR3 nucleotides are TGTGCCACCAGTGATACTGACAGCTCCTACAATGAGCAGTACTTC. Residues: CATSDTDSSYNEQYF.

This clonotype was seen at least ten times. The DNA of the CDR3 is TGTGCCAGCAGGTGGGGGACAGCAACCTACGAGCAGTACTTC. Translating gives CASRWGTATYEQYF. V gene TRBV12-3 or TRBV12-4 combines with J gene TRBJ2-7; 7 positions agree with TRBD1. Losses at the gene ends were 6 bases for V and 2 bases for J; bases not matched to a gene: 7. CDR3 length equals 14 residues.

This clonotype has ten or more counts. The chain is built from TRBV5-1 and TRBJ2-2; the D gene is possibly TRBD1 (7 bases). Looked up from germline, CDR1 is SGHRS and CDR2 is YFSETQ. V shed 5 bases and J shed 2 bases, with 10 bases lying between them. The CDR3 is 14 residues long. For the CDR3, the DNA is TGCGCCAGCAGGCGGGACAGTAACACCGGGGAGCTGTTTTTT. Encoded protein: CASRRDSNTGELFF.

V gene TRBV7-6 combines with J gene TRBJ2-3; maybe TRBD2 (5 bases). The CDR3 covers 15 residues. Trimming left V 6 bases short and J 2 bases short, with 15 bases between. The germline V gene has CDR1 SGHVS and CDR2 FNYEAQ. This chain's CDR3 is CASSTKRSPTDTQYF. The CDR3 DNA follows: TGTGCCAGCAGTACAAAGCGGTCTCCCACAGATACGCAGTATTTT. Full variable domain (outside the CDR3, taken from reference TRBV7-6 and TRBJ2-3): GAGVSQSPRYKVTKRGQDVALRCDPISGHVSLYWYRQALGQGPEFLTYFNYEAQQDKSGLPNDRFSAERPEGSISTLTIQRTEQRDSAMYRCASSTKRSPTDTQYFGPGTRLTVL.

The V and J genes are TRBV20-1 and TRBJ1-6; D is undetermined. Germline values: CDR1 DFQATT, CDR2 SNEGSKA (reference sequence). The CDR3 runs to 14 residues. V lost 6 bases to trimming and J lost 7 bases, with 16 bases between them. The CDR3 reads CSARAGGMNSPLHF. The DNA of the CDR3 is TGCAGTGCGAGGGCGGGCGGAATGAATTCACCCCTCCACTTT.

This clonotype was found many times. The CDR3 spells CASSEGRTSGGYGYTF. The CDR3 coding sequence is TGTGCCAGCAGTGAAGGTCGGACGTCGGGTGGCTATGGCTACACCTTC. V is TRBV6-1 and J is TRBJ1-2, with D hard to call. CDR3 size: 16 residues. V was shortened by 1 base and J by 4 bases, with 16 bases between the two germline ends. Germline values: CDR1 MNHNS, CDR2 SASEGT.

On this clonotype itself: A much larger clone lies one base from this, so it may be a read error. The rearrangement joins TRBV7-9 to TRBJ2-5; 12 bases fit TRBD2. In germline, CDR1 is SEHNR, CDR2 FQNEAQ (reference sequence). This CDR3 is 15 amino acids long. The CDR3 sequence is CASSDKLAGGETRYF. CDR3 nucleotide sequence: TGTGCCAGCAGCGATAAGCTAGCGGGGGGGGAGACCCGGTACTTC.

In the case of this clonotype: A read error may produce the germline difference seen at one junction end. CDR3 nucleotides: TGCAGTGCAAGAGATGGCTACTACGATGAGCAGTTCTTC. The encoded protein is CSARDGYYDEQFF. V and J are TRBV20-1 and TRBJ2-1; D not certain. Germline V gene lookup returns CDR1 DFQATT and CDR2 SNEGSKA (reference sequence). The length of the CDR3 is 13 residues.

The table lists this clonotype with a few counts. The chain recombines TRBV6-2 or TRBV6-3 with TRBJ2-5; no reliable D call. Trimming removed 4 bases at V and 4 bases at J, with 7 bases between. This CDR3 is 12 amino acids long. Germline CDR1 MNHEY, CDR2 SVGEGT. The DNA of the CDR3 is TGTGCCAGCAGTTTCCCAACAGAGACCCAGTACTTC. It is translated as CASSFPTETQYF.

This clonotype has just a few counts. J is TRBJ1-3 and V is TRBV6-5, with TRBD1 as a possible D gene (6 bases). The CDR3 sequence is 15 residues long. The V end was cut by 6 bases, the J end by 2 bases, with 14 bases between. Germline CDR1 is MNHEY and CDR2 is SVGAGI. For the CDR3, the DNA is TGTGCCAGCAGAAACACAGGGAGTACTGGAAACACCATATATTTT. It codes for CASRNTGSTGNTIYF.

In this sample, this clonotype turned up many times. The V and J genes are TRBV27 and TRBJ2-3, with 9 bases identical to TRBD2. The CDR3 sequence is 16 residues long. J gave up 3 bases and V 4 bases, and 8 bases lay outside the gene matches. The germline V gene has CDR1 MNHEY and CDR2 SMNVEV (reference sequence). This CDR3 is CASSSSGGSVTDTQYF. The CDR3 nucleotides are TGTGCCAGCAGTTCCAGCGGGGGGTCGGTGACAGATACGCAGTATTTT.

This clonotype was counted at least ten times. DNA of the CDR3: TGTGCCAGCAGCTTAGTCAGAGCGGCGGATGGCTACACCTTC. This codes for CASSLVRAADGYTF. The rearrangement joins TRBV11-2 to TRBJ1-2; D is unclear. CDR1 SGHAT and CDR2 FQNNGV come from the germline V gene. V lost 1 base and J lost 6, with 12 bases in between. The CDR3 length is 14 residues.

The rearrangement uses TRBV20-1 and TRBJ2-5, with TRBD2 as a possible D gene (6 bases). Germline V lookup: CDR1 DFQATT, CDR2 SNEGSKA (reference sequence). This CDR3 comprises 17 residues. V was shortened by 3 bases and J by 4 bases, with 24 bases between the two germline ends. As DNA, the CDR3 is TGCAGTGCTAGGATCCGGACGGGAAGGAGGAGGGGAGAGACCCAGTACTTC. Translating gives CSARIRTGRRRGETQYF.